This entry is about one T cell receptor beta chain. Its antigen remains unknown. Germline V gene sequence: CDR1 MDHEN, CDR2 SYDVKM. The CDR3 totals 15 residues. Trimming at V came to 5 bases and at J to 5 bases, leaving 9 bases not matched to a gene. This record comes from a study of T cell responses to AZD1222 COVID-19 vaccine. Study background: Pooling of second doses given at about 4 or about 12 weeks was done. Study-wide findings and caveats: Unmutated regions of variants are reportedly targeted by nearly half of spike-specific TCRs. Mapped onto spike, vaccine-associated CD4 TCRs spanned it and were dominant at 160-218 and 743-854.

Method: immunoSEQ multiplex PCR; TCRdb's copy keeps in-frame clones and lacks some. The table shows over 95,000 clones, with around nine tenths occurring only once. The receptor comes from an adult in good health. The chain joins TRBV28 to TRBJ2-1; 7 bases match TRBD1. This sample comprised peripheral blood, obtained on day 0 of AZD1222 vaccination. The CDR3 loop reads CASSPDRDRNNEQFF. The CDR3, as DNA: TGTGCCAGCAGTCCTGACCGGGACAGAAACAATGAGCAGTTCTTC.